These T cell receptor beta chains were read from a single sample in a study of radiotherapy plus CTLA-4 blockade in lung cancer. The assay was immunoSEQ multiplex PCR, and TCRdb's table has in-frame clones only and misses some. The table has about 91,000 clones, approximately 75% seen once; the top ten hold roughly an eighth. Material: peripheral blood, obtained from a patient treated with radiotherapy plus ipilimumab. The receptors derive from a human donor with non-small cell lung cancer that progressed on radiotherapy plus ipilimumab. Both conserved end residues are part of each CDR3. Fields, in order: CDR3 length, D gene, clone size, J gene, V gene, CDR3 protein, CDR3 DNA. D genes are given only for firm matches. Expanded clones are given a class, and other clones once, few, many or no size at all.

15 | NA | NA | TRBJ2-2 | TRBV5-1 | CASSVNSGGQGELFF | TGCGCCAGCAGTGTGAATTCGGGGGGCCAAGGGGAGCTGTTTTTT
13 | NA | few | TRBJ1-1 | TRBV19 | CASSMSGDTEAFF | TGTGCCAGTAGTATGTCGGGGGACACTGAAGCTTTCTTT
14 | NA | once | TRBJ1-5 | TRBV15 | CATSRGGGNQPQHF | TGTGCCACCAGCCGGGGAGGGGGCAATCAGCCCCAGCATTTT
15 | TRBD2 | NA | TRBJ2-3 | TRBV7-9 | CASSTTSGATDTQYF | TGTGCCAGCAGCACGACTAGCGGGGCCACAGATACGCAGTATTTT
15 | NA | NA | TRBJ1-1 | TRBV28 | CASSLLGTPNTEAFF | TGTGCCAGCAGTTTATTGGGGACACCAAACACTGAAGCTTTCTTT
17 | TRBD2 | NA | TRBJ2-5 | TRBV15 | CATSRVGSGASQETQYF | TGTGCCACCAGCAGAGTGGGGAGCGGGGCTTCTCAAGAGACCCAGTACTTC
14 | NA | NA | TRBJ1-2 | TRBV5-6 | CASSSGQVNYGYTF | TGTGCCAGCAGCTCCGGGCAGGTCAACTATGGCTACACCTTC
13 | NA | NA | TRBJ1-1 | TRBV7-2 | CASSPLRGAEAFF | TGTGCCAGCAGCCCCTTGAGGGGCGCTGAAGCTTTCTTT
13 | NA | NA | TRBJ2-7 | TRBV5-4 | CASSQGPNYEQYF | TGTGCCAGCAGCCAGGGACCCAACTACGAGCAGTACTTC
14 | NA | many | TRBJ2-3 | TRBV29-1 | CSVGERGRTDTQYF | TGCAGCGTTGGGGAGAGGGGACGCACAGATACGCAGTATTTT
14 | NA | NA | TRBJ2-3 | TRBV7-9 | CASSLATGYDTQYF | TGTGCCAGCAGCTTAGCAACAGGTTACGATACGCAGTATTTT
13 | NA | NA | TRBJ2-5 | TRBV2 | CASSKGGWETQYF | TGTGCCAGCAGTAAGGGGGGGTGGGAGACCCAGTACTTC
15 | NA | NA | TRBJ2-6 | TRBV27 | CASSRHYSGANVLTF | TGTGCCAGCAGCCGTCACTACTCTGGGGCCAACGTCCTGACTTTC
16 | TRBD1 | NA | TRBJ2-1 | TRBV7-3 | CASSFTGGGYNNEQFF | TGTGCCAGCAGCTTCACAGGGGGAGGTTACAACAATGAGCAGTTCTTC
14 | NA | NA | TRBJ2-7 | TRBV18 | CASSPSQGRDEQYF | TGTGCCAGCTCACCCTCCCAGGGGAGGGACGAGCAGTACTTC
14 | NA | NA | TRBJ2-7 | TRBV18 | CASSPPRRTGEQYF | TGTGCCAGCTCACCACCCAGGAGGACTGGGGAGCAGTACTTC
15 | NA | NA | TRBJ2-2 | TRBV6-5 | CASSYGLTNTGELFF | TGTGCCAGCAGTTACGGGCTAACGAACACCGGGGAGCTGTTTTTT
17 | TRBD1 | NA | TRBJ2-2 | TRBV5-1 | CASSSTPTGSNTGELFF | TGCGCCAGCAGCTCCACACCGACAGGGTCGAACACCGGGGAGCTGTTTTTT
15 | NA | NA | TRBJ2-5 | TRBV11-2 | CASSPGGMYQETQYF | TGTGCCAGCAGTCCAGGGGGGATGTACCAAGAGACCCAGTACTTC
15 | NA | few | TRBJ2-7 | TRBV6-1 | CASSEWGQGSYEQYF | TGTGCCAGCAGTGAATGGGGTCAGGGCTCCTACGAGCAGTACTTC
16 | NA | NA | TRBJ2-3 | TRBV7-6 | CASSTSLAGDTDTQYF | TGTGCCAGCAGCACTTCTTTGGCAGGGGACACAGATACGCAGTATTTT
13 | NA | NA | TRBJ1-6 | TRBV6-1 | CATRGQYNSPLHF | TGTGCCACCCGGGGGCAGTACAATTCACCCCTCCACTTT
12 | TRBD1 | once | TRBJ1-2 | TRBV6-1 | CASGGGQYGYTF | TGTGCCAGCGGGGGGGGACAGTATGGCTACACCTTC
14 | NA | NA | TRBJ1-2 | TRBV5-4 | CASSPDKGNYGYTF | TGTGCCAGCAGCCCGGACAAGGGTAACTATGGCTACACCTTC
15 | TRBD1 | NA | TRBJ1-1 | TRBV30 | CAWTLPGGTNTEAFF | TGTGCCTGGACCCTCCCAGGGGGCACGAACACTGAAGCTTTCTTT
15 | TRBD1 | NA | TRBJ2-2 | TRBV2 | CASSSGTGVTGELFF | TGTGCCAGCAGTTCCGGGACAGGAGTCACCGGGGAGCTGTTTTTT
14 | NA | NA | TRBJ2-5 | TRBV9 | CASSVGGYQETQYF | TGTGCCAGCAGCGTAGGCGGCTACCAAGAGACCCAGTACTTC
13 | NA | NA | TRBJ2-1 | TRBV27 | CASSWGLAGEQFF | TGTGCCAGCAGCTGGGGCCTCGCGGGGGAGCAGTTCTTC
14 | TRBD1 | NA | TRBJ2-7 | TRBV10-3 | CAISGTGGAYEQYF | TGTGCCATCAGCGGGACAGGGGGGGCCTACGAGCAGTACTTC
12 | TRBD1 | once | TRBJ1-5 | TRBV28 | CASRQGGQPQHF | TGTGCCAGTAGACAGGGGGGTCAGCCCCAGCATTTT
13 | NA | NA | TRBJ2-3 | TRBV29-1 | CSVEGSSTDTQYF | TGCAGCGTTGAAGGGTCTAGCACAGATACGCAGTATTTT
14 | NA | NA | TRBJ2-2 | TRBV9 | CASSVGGLTGELFF | TGTGCCAGCAGCGTAGGAGGGCTCACCGGGGAGCTGTTTTTT
13 | TRBD1 | NA | TRBJ2-7 | TRBV6-5 | CASSDGQGNEQYF | TGTGCCAGCAGTGACGGACAGGGGAACGAGCAGTACTTC
13 | NA | NA | TRBJ1-2 | TRBV10-2 | CASSGGVHYGYTF | TGCGCCAGCAGTGGTGGGGTCCACTATGGCTACACCTTC
11 | NA | NA | TRBJ1-2 | TRBV29-1 | CSVEGDRGYTF | TGCAGCGTTGAAGGGGATAGGGGCTACACCTTC
15 | NA | once | TRBJ1-2 | TRBV10-2 | CASTGQPSANYGYTF | TGCGCCAGCACGGGGCAGCCGAGTGCTAACTATGGCTACACCTTC
14 | TRBD2 | NA | TRBJ2-7 | TRBV5-1 | CASSPGSGGLEQYF | TGCGCCAGCAGCCCCGGCAGCGGGGGTCTCGAGCAGTACTTC
13 | NA | NA | TRBJ1-5 | TRBV28 | CASSLGVGQPQHF | TGTGCCAGCAGTTTGGGGGTTGGTCAGCCCCAGCATTTT
15 | NA | NA | TRBJ2-5 | TRBV6-1 | CASSEARRDQETQYF | TGTGCCAGCAGTGAAGCCCGGAGGGACCAAGAGACCCAGTACTTC
16 | NA | few | TRBJ2-1 | TRBV11-2 | CASSSLGAGKYNEQFF | TGTGCCAGCAGCTCCCTCGGGGCCGGAAAGTACAATGAGCAGTTCTTC
12 | NA | once | TRBJ2-1 | TRBV6-6 | CASRAAHNEQFF | TGTGCCAGCAGAGCGGCCCACAATGAGCAGTTCTTC
15 | TRBD2 | NA | TRBJ2-1 | TRBV9 | CASSSGGTLADEQFF | TGTGCCAGCAGTTCGGGGGGGACCCTTGCCGATGAGCAGTTCTTC
14 | NA | NA | TRBJ2-3 | TRBV2 | CASRDLTPTDTQYF | TGTGCCAGCAGAGACCTTACCCCCACAGATACGCAGTATTTT
17 | TRBD2 | NA | TRBJ2-3 | TRBV28 | CASSPRRTSGYTDTQYF | TGTGCCAGCAGTCCGCGAAGGACTAGCGGGTACACAGATACGCAGTATTTT
15 | TRBD1 | once | TRBJ1-1 | TRBV13 | CASSRTGEGHTEAFF | TGTGCCAGCAGCCGGACAGGGGAGGGGCACACTGAAGCTTTCTTT